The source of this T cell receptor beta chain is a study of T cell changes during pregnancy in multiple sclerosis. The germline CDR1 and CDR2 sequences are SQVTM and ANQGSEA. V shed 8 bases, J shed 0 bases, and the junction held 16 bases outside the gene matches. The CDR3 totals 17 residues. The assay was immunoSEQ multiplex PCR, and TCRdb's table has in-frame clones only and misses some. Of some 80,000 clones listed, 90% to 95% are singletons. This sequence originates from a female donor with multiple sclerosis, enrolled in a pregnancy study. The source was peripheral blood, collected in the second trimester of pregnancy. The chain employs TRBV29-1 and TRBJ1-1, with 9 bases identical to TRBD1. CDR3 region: CSSQGFPGQGMNTEAFF. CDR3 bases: TGCAGCTCCCAGGGTTTTCCGGGACAGGGAATGAACACTGAAGCTTTCTTT.